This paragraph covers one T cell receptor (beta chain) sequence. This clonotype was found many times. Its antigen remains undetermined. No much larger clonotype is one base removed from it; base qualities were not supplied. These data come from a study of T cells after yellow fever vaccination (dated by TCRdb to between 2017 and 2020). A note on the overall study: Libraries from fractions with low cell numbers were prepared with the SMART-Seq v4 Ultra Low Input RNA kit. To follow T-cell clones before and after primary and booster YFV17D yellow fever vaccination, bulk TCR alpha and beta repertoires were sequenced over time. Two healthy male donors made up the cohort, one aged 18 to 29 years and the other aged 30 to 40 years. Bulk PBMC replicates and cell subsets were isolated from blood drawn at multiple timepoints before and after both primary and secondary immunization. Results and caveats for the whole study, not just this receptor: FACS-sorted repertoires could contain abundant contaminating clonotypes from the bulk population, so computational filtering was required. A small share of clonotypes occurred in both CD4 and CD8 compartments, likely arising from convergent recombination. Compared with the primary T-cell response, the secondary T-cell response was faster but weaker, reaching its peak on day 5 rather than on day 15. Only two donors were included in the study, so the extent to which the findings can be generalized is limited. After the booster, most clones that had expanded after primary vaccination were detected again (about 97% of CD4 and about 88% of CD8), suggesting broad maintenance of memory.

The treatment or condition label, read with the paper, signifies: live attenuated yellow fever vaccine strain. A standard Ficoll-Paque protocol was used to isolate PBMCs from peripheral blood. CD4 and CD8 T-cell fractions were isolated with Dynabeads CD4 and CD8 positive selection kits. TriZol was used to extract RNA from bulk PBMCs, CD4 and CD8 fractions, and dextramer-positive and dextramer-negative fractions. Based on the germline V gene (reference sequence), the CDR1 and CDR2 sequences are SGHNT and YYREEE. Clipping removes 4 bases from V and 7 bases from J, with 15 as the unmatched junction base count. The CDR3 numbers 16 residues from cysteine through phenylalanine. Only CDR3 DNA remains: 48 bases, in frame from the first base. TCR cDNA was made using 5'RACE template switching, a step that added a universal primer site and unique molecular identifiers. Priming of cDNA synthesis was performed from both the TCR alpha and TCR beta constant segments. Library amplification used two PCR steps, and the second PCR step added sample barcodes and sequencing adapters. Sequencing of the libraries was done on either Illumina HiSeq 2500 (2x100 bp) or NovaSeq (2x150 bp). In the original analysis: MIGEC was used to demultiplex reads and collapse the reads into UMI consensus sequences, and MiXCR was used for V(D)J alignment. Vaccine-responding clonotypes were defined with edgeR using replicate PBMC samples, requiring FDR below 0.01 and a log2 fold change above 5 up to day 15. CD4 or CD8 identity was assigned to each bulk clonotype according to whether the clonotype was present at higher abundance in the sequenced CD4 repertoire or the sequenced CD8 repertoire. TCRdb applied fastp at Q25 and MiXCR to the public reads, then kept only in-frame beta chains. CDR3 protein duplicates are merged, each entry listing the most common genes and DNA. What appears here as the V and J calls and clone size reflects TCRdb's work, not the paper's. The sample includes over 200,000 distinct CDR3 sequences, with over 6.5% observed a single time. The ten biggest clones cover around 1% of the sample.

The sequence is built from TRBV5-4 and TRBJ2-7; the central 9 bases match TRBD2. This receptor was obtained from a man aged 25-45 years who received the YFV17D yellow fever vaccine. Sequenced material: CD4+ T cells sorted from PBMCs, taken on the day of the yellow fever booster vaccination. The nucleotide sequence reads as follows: TGTGCCAGCAGCCCAAAGGTGCGGGAGGGCCCGGGGGAGCAGTACTTC. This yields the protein CASSPKVREGPGEQYF.